Shown below are 9 T cell receptor beta chains from a single sample sequenced in a study of cytomegalovirus exposure and HLA in healthy donors. A multiplex PCR was run with 60 Vbeta primers and 13 Jbeta primers. Method: immunoSEQ multiplex PCR; TCRdb's copy keeps in-frame clones and lacks some. The data contain some 85,000 clones, 70% to 85% of them singletons. The sequencing input was PBMCs. All receptors derive from a woman between 45 and 65 years old in good health and CMV-seronegative.

The chain links TRBV6-1 to TRBJ2-6, with TRBD2 as a possible D gene (5 bases). Germline loops: CDR1 MNHNS, CDR2 SASEGT. The CDR3 length is 15 residues. Between the trimmed V and J ends, which lost 8 bases and 0 bases, there was a span of 11 bases. The CDR3 is CASDGGRSGANVLTF. CDR3 nucleotide sequence: TGTGCCAGCGACGGCGGGCGCTCTGGGGCCAACGTCCTGACTTTC.

The rearrangement uses TRBV9 and TRBJ1-2, with D maybe TRBD1 (6 bases). V gave up 0 bases and J gave up 4 bases, with 19 bases separating them. Germline V gives CDR1 SGDLS, CDR2 YYNGEE. The CDR3 covers 17 residues. The CDR3 loop is CASSVESPGGGVYGYTF. In nucleotides, the CDR3 is TGTGCCAGCAGCGTAGAATCACCGGGAGGGGGGGTCTATGGCTACACCTTC.

J is TRBJ2-1 and V is TRBV16; D unresolved. The CDR3 extends over 13 amino acids. CDR1 is KGHSY, CDR2 FQNENV, per germline. V lost 0 bases and J 9 bases, leaving 9 bases between the germline ends. The CDR3 nucleotides read TGTGCCAGCAGCCAATCTGGCCTCTCTGAGCAGTTCTTC. It translates to CASSQSGLSEQFF.

The chain carries TRBV30 and TRBJ1-1; D possibly corresponds to TRBD1 (5 bases). The germline V gene encodes CDR1 GTSNPN and CDR2 SVGIG (reference sequence). V gave up 5 bases and J gave up 5 bases, with 18 bases separating them. This CDR3 comprises 14 residues. The CDR3 loop reads CAWSIGPKGTEAFF. CDR3 DNA sequence: TGTGCCTGGTCCATAGGACCTAAGGGGACTGAAGCTTTCTTT.

The chain recombines TRBV29-1 with TRBJ2-1; D may be TRBD1 (6 bases). Germline V CDR1 and CDR2: SQVTM, ANQGSEA. The CDR3 length is 14 residues. Trimming shortened V by 0 bases and J by 6 bases, and 12 bases separated the two germline ends. CDR3 nucleotide sequence: TGCAGCGTTGAAGAAGGGGGTGGACCCAATGAGCAGTTCTTC. Amino acids: CSVEEGGGPNEQFF.

This chain connects TRBV10-3 to TRBJ2-7; 8 nucleotides match TRBD1. The CDR3 sequence is 11 residues long. CDR1 ENHRY and CDR2 SYGVKD come from the germline V gene. The ends lost 8 bases at V and 6 bases at J; junction bases unmatched: 3. For the CDR3, the DNA is TGTGCCATCGGACAGGGTGGCGAGCAGTACTTC. This codes for CAIGQGGEQYF.

V is TRBV6-5 and J is TRBJ1-1, with 8 bases identical to TRBD1. The trim removed 5 bases at V and 0 bases at J, leaving 5 bases unmatched. The CDR3 length is 15 residues. CDR1 and CDR2 from the germline V gene are MNHEY and SVGAGI. DNA for the CDR3: TGTGCCAGCAGTCGGGACAGGCTTTTGAACACTGAAGCTTTCTTT. Amino acid sequence: CASSRDRLLNTEAFF.

The V gene is TRBV4-3, the J gene TRBJ2-3; the match to TRBD2 covers 10 bases. This CDR3 is 18 amino acids long. In germline, CDR1 is LGHNA, CDR2 YSLEER. The ends lost 0 bases at V and 4 bases at J; junction bases unmatched: 10. Written as DNA, the CDR3 is TGCGCCAGCAGCCAAGATACTAGCGGGGCCGTTGAACCAGATACGCAGTATTTT. Its translation is CASSQDTSGAVEPDTQYF.

The chain links TRBV18 to TRBJ1-3; the D gene is possibly TRBD1 (6 bases). V lost 3 bases and J 7 bases, leaving 13 bases between the germline ends. CDR1 is KGHSH and CDR2 is LQKENI in the germline V gene. The CDR3 is 14 amino acids. In DNA, the CDR3 is TGTGCCAGCTCACCGGGGACACTGGGTAACACCATATATTTT. Its protein product is CASSPGTLGNTIYF.